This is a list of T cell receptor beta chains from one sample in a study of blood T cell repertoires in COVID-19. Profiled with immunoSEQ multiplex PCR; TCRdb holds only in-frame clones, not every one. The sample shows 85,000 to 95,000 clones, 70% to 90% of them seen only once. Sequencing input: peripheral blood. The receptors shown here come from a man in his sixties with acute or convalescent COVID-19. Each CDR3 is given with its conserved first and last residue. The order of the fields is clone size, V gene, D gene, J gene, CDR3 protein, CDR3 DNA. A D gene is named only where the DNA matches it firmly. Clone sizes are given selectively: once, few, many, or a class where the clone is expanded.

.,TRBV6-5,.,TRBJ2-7,CASTRDSAYEQYF,TGTGCCAGCACCCGGGACTCAGCCTACGAGCAGTACTTC
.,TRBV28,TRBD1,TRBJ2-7,CASSNGQAVTYEQYF,TGTGCCAGCAGCAACGGACAGGCCGTCACCTACGAGCAGTACTTC
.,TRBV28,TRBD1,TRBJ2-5,CASSTAGGLETQYF,TGTGCCAGCAGTACCGCAGGGGGCTTAGAGACCCAGTACTTC
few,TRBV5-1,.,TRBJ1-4,CASSQGHNNEKLFF,TGCGCCAGCAGCCAGGGGCACAATAATGAAAAACTGTTTTTT
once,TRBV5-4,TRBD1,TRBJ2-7,CASSLGGPGQRSYEQYF,TGTGCCAGCAGCTTGGGGGGCCCGGGACAGCGTTCCTACGAGCAGTACTTC
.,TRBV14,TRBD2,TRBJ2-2,CASSPNPGLPFAGELFF,TGTGCCAGCAGCCCCAACCCGGGACTACCCTTCGCCGGGGAGCTGTTTTTT
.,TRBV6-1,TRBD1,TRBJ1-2,CASSEAGKGQLGYTF,TGTGCCAGCAGTGAAGCGGGGAAGGGACAGCTTGGCTACACCTTC
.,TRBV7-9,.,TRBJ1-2,CASSSQAYGYTF,TGTGCCAGCAGCTCCCAAGCCTATGGCTACACCTTC
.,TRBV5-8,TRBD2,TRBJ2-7,CASSLRLAGGYEQYF,TGTGCCAGCAGCTTAAGACTAGCGGGAGGCTACGAGCAGTACTTC
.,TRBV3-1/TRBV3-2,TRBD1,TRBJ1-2,CASSLNDWDRGLEYGYTF,TGTGCCAGCAGCCTCAATGACTGGGACAGGGGTTTGGAGTATGGCTACACCTTC
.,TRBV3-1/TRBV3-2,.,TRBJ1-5,CASSQELGGGQPQHF,TGTGCCAGCAGCCAAGAGTTGGGGGGAGGTCAGCCCCAGCATTTT
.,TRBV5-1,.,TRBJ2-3,CASSLGHLGTDTQYF,TGCGCCAGCAGCTTGGGACATCTCGGCACAGATACGCAGTATTTT
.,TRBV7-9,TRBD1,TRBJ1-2,CASSSDRDHHGYTF,TGTGCCAGCAGCTCCGACAGGGATCACCATGGCTACACCTTC
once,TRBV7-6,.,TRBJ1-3,CASSLERGGGNTIYF,TGTGCCAGCAGCTTAGAGCGAGGTGGAGGAAACACCATATATTTT
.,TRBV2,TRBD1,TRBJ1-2,CASSERRQGGYGYTF,TGTGCCAGCAGTGAACGTAGGCAGGGGGGTTATGGCTACACCTTC
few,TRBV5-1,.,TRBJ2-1,CASSLYGAKGTDEQFF,TGCGCCAGCAGCTTGTATGGGGCTAAGGGTACCGATGAGCAGTTCTTC
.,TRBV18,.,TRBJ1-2,CASSPSAGQNYGYTF,TGTGCCAGCTCACCGTCGGCAGGCCAAAACTATGGCTACACCTTC
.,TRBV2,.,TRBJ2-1,CASSVEAGPPYNEQFF,TGTGCCAGCAGTGTGGAGGCGGGTCCACCCTACAATGAGCAGTTCTTC
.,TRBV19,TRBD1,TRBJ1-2,CASSISGQVIDGYTF,TGTGCCAGTAGTATATCGGGACAGGTGATAGATGGCTACACCTTC
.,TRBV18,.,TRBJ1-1,CASSPSRTSEAFF,TGTGCCAGCTCACCCTCTCGGACTTCTGAAGCTTTCTTT
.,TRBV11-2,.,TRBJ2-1,CASSLSWASYNEQFF,TGTGCCAGCAGCTTATCATGGGCTTCCTACAATGAGCAGTTCTTC
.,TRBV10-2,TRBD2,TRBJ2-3,CAGGGGGLDTQYF,TGCGCCGGTGGGGGGGGAGGGCTCGATACGCAGTATTTT
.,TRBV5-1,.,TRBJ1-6,CASSLVQGTSPLHF,TGCGCCAGCAGCTTGGTGCAGGGGACTTCACCCCTCCACTTT
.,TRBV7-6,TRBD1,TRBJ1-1,CASSRDRGGMNTEAFF,TGTGCCAGCAGCAGGGACAGGGGGGGTATGAACACTGAAGCTTTCTTT
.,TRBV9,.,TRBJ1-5,CASSPLLGANNQPQHF,TGTGCCAGCAGCCCCCTCTTGGGGGCTAACAATCAGCCCCAGCATTTT
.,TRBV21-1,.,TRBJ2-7,CASSKLVAGGLYEQYF,TGTGCCAGCAGCAAATTGGTCGCGGGAGGACTATACGAGCAGTACTTC
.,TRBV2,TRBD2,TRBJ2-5,CASRGASGYQETQYF,TGTGCCAGCCGGGGTGCTAGCGGATACCAAGAGACCCAGTACTTC
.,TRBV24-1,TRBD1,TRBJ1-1,CATSGTGRNTEAFF,TGTGCCACCAGTGGGACAGGCAGGAACACTGAAGCTTTCTTT
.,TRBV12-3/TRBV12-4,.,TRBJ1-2,CASTTIVFYGYTF,TGTGCCAGCACCACTATAGTGTTCTATGGCTACACCTTC
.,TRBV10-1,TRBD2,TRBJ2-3,CASTRGGAGDTQYF,TGCGCCAGCACTCGCGGGGGGGCCGGGGATACGCAGTATTTT
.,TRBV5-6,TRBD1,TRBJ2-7,CASSSPGGVRYEQYF,TGTGCCAGCAGCTCTCCAGGGGGCGTGAGGTACGAGCAGTACTTC
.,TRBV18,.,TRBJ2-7,CASSPNRDNEQYF,TGTGCCAGCTCACCGAACAGGGACAACGAGCAGTACTTC
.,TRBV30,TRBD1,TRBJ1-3,CAWSLTTPGQPGNTIYF,TGTGCCTGGAGTCTCACTACCCCGGGACAGCCTGGAAACACCATATATTTT
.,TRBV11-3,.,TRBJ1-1,CASSLTGVNTEAFF,TGTGCCAGCAGCTTAACAGGTGTGAACACTGAAGCTTTCTTT
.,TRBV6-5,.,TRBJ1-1,CATSDKMNTEAFF,TGTGCCACCTCCGACAAAATGAACACTGAAGCTTTCTTT
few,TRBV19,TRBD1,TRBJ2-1,CASSTLLTGIDEQFF,TGTGCCAGTAGTACCCTCCTGACAGGGATTGATGAGCAGTTCTTC
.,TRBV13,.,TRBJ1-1,CASSPHREWRTEAFF,TGTGCCAGCAGCCCCCACAGGGAATGGCGAACTGAAGCTTTCTTT
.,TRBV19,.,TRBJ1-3,CASSPGQPYSGNTIYF,TGTGCCAGTAGTCCAGGGCAGCCCTACTCTGGAAACACCATATATTTT
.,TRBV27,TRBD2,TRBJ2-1,CASSLQRLAGDYNEQFF,TGTGCCAGCAGTTTACAAAGACTAGCGGGAGACTACAATGAGCAGTTCTTC
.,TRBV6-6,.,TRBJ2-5,CASSFPGSQETQYF,TGTGCCAGCAGTTTTCCGGGTTCTCAAGAGACCCAGTACTTC
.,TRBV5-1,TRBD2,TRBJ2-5,CASSIGLAVIQETQYF,TGCGCCAGCAGCATAGGACTAGCGGTTATTCAAGAGACCCAGTACTTC
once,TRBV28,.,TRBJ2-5,CASSLPTGPGETQYF,TGTGCCAGCAGTTTACCCACGGGCCCGGGGGAGACCCAGTACTTC
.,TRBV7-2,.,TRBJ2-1,CASSAGLLVDLFF,TGTGCCAGCAGCGCGGGCTTACTAGTTGATCTGTTCTTC
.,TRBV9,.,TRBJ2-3,CASSTSGPSTDTQYF,TGTGCCAGCAGCACCAGCGGGCCAAGCACAGATACGCAGTATTTT
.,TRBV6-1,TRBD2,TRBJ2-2,CASSVSPQRDVSYGELFF,TGTGCCAGCAGTGTTTCCCCCCAGCGGGACGTTTCGTACGGGGAGCTGTTTTTT
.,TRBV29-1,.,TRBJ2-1,CSVGFRLNDNEQFF,TGCAGCGTTGGGTTCCGACTAAACGACAATGAGCAGTTCTTC
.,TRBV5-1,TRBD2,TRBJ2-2,CASSSGLAGGRITGELFF,TGCGCCAGCAGCTCCGGACTAGCGGGGGGGCGGATCACCGGGGAGCTGTTTTTT
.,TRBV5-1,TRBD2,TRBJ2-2,CASSLSGGANTGELFF,TGCGCCAGCAGCTTGTCTGGGGGGGCGAACACCGGGGAGCTGTTTTTT
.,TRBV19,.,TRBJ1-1,CASSITVGEREAFF,TGTGCCAGTAGTATAACAGTTGGGGAGCGTGAAGCTTTCTTT
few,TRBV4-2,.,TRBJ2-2,CASSQDQGRNTGELFF,TGTGCCAGCAGCCAAGATCAGGGGCGGAACACCGGGGAGCTGTTTTTT
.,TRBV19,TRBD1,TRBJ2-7,CATSRDRTYEQYF,TGTGCCACGAGCCGGGACAGAACCTACGAGCAGTACTTC
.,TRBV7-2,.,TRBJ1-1,CASSLGALNTEAFF,TGTGCCAGCAGCTTAGGGGCGTTGAACACTGAAGCTTTCTTT
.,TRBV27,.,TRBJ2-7,CASSFNRVSPTYEQYF,TGTGCCAGCAGTTTCAACAGGGTATCCCCAACCTACGAGCAGTACTTC